These 15 T cell receptor beta chains share one sample of origin, sequenced in a study of blood T cell repertoires in COVID-19. Profiled with immunoSEQ multiplex PCR; TCRdb holds only in-frame clones, not every one. The top ten hold around 4.2% of the sample, which has 300,000 or so clones, 86% seen once. Sample: PBMCs or T cells enriched from blood (not recorded which). The receptors were gathered from a middle-aged woman with acute COVID-19.

The gene calls are TRBV7-8 and TRBJ2-2, with TRBD2 identical over 10 bases. V was pared by 8 bases and J by 0 bases, with 6 bases of the junction left unmatched. The CDR3 has 16 amino acids. The germline gives CDR1 SGHVS, CDR2 FQNEAQ. As DNA, the CDR3 is TGTGCCAGCCTAGCGGGAGATTGGGCGAACACCGGGGAGCTGTTTTTT. It encodes CASLAGDWANTGELFF.

The chain combines TRBV25-1 with TRBJ2-5; D possibly corresponds to TRBD2 (7 bases). This CDR3 comprises 15 residues. Deletions cut 2 bases from V and 0 bases from J, with 10 bases between. Germline-derived CDR1 and CDR2 are MGHDK and SYGVNS. The CDR3: CASSESGTYQETQYF. CDR3 DNA: TGTGCCAGCAGTGAAAGCGGGACATACCAAGAGACCCAGTACTTC.

The rearrangement joins TRBV7-2 to TRBJ1-2; no definite D call. CDR1 is SGHTA and CDR2 is FQGNSA in the germline V gene. The CDR3 is 14 amino acids. V was pared by 2 bases and J by 5 bases, with 12 bases between. As DNA, the CDR3 is TGTGCCAGCAGCTTAACCAGTACAGTATATGGCTACACCTTC. This codes for CASSLTSTVYGYTF.

This chain links TRBV20-1 with TRBJ1-2; D uncertain. V was trimmed by 3 bases and J by 2 bases, leaving 7 bases between them. This CDR3 has 12 residues. Germline V gene lookup returns CDR1 DFQATT and CDR2 SNEGSKA (reference sequence). Here the CDR3 reads CSASPGNYGYTF. The CDR3 nucleotides read TGCAGTGCTAGTCCGGGGAACTATGGCTACACCTTC.

V gene TRBV2 combines with J gene TRBJ1-4; the D gene is possibly TRBD1 (6 bases). The CDR3 has 15 amino acids. CDR1 SNHLY and CDR2 FYNNEI come from the germline V gene. V lost 3 bases to trimming and J lost 8 bases, with 16 bases between them. The CDR3 sequence is CASSDSGQRGEKLFF. DNA of the CDR3: TGTGCCAGCAGTGATTCGGGACAAAGGGGCGAAAAACTGTTTTTT.

The chain carries TRBV24-1 and TRBJ2-2, with 8 bases identical to TRBD1. Trimming took 9 bases from V and 0 from J; bases not matched to a gene: 8. In germline, CDR1 is KGHDR, CDR2 SFDVKD. The CDR3 runs 16 residues. CDR3 bases: TGTGCCACCGGACGTGGGGGACAGGCGAACACCGGGGAGCTGTTTTTT. It codes for CATGRGGQANTGELFF.

The count of this clone is one. The chain uses TRBV21-1 and TRBJ1-2; TRBD1, the table's D call, was not compared with the DNA. TRBV21-1 is flagged as a pseudogene. This CDR3 contains 15 residues. The CDR3 reads CASSKTGQGRAGYTF. The CDR3 DNA sequence: TGTGCCAGCAGCAAAACGGGACAGGGAAGAGCTGGCTACACCTTC.

This clone was observed a single time. The rearrangement joins TRBV28 to TRBJ1-2; 7 bases are shared with TRBD1. With V trimmed by 6 bases and J by 0 bases, 10 bases remained unmatched. There are 16 residues in the CDR3. Germline assignment: CDR1 MDHEN and CDR2 SYDVKM. CDR3 amino acids: CASRNRDSSANYGYTF. For the CDR3, the DNA is TGTGCCAGCAGAAACAGGGACAGCTCTGCTAACTATGGCTACACCTTC.

CDR3 in amino acids: CASSLVPDNQPQHF. Here the CDR3 DNA reads TGCGCCAGCAGCTTGGTCCCAGACAATCAGCCCCAGCATTTT. The V and J genes are TRBV5-1 and TRBJ1-5; no definite D call. Deletions cut 0 bases from V and 3 bases from J, with 7 bases between. Per the germline V gene, CDR1 is SGHRS and CDR2 is YFSETQ. The CDR3 is made up of 14 amino acids.

The CDR3 protein is CAISESGQGNSPLHF. The DNA of the CDR3 is TGTGCCATCAGTGAGTCCGGACAGGGAAATTCACCCCTCCACTTT. The J gene is TRBJ1-6, the V gene TRBV10-3, with TRBD1 identical over 8 bases. This CDR3 is 15 amino acids long. J gave up 7 bases and V 0 bases, and 2 bases lay outside the gene matches. CDR1 is ENHRY, CDR2 SYGVKD, per germline.

The chain has TRBV5-1 and TRBJ2-1; 11 bases fit TRBD2. CDR3 length: 14 residues. The V segment lost 4 bases and the J segment 7 bases; nucleotides outside the gene matches: 4. The V gene's germline CDR1 is SGHRS and CDR2 YFSETQ. Here the CDR3 DNA reads TGCGCCAGCAGCATGACTAGCGGGGCGAATGAGCAGTTCTTC. This translates into CASSMTSGANEQFF.

This clone came up a few times. Written as DNA, the CDR3 is TGTGCCAGCAGTCCACAGGGATATGGCTACACCTTC. It translates to CASSPQGYGYTF. The genes are TRBV27 and TRBJ1-2, with D tentatively TRBD1 (6 bases). The length of the CDR3 is 12 residues. Trimming took 5 bases from V and 5 from J, leaving 9 bases between them. Germline V gene data show CDR1 as MNHEY and CDR2 as SMNVEV (reference sequence).

V gene TRBV6-5 combines with J gene TRBJ1-2, with unresolved D. Germline V gene lookup returns CDR1 MNHEY and CDR2 SVGAGI. The germline V and J ends were trimmed by 8 bases and 7 bases, with 17 bases remaining between them. The CDR3 spans 13 residues. As DNA, the CDR3 is TGTGCCAGCCACCGCGGTCCCGACTTTGGCTACACCTTC. It is translated as CASHRGPDFGYTF.

The V call is TRBV5-1, the J call TRBJ2-1, with 14 bases aligning to TRBD2. The CDR3 spans 17 residues. The ends lost 2 bases at V and 5 bases at J; junction bases unmatched: 6. Germline values: CDR1 SGHRS, CDR2 YFSETQ. Written as DNA, the CDR3 is TGCGCCAGCAGCTTCCCGGGACTAGCGGGAGTGAACAATGAGCAGTTCTTC. It translates to CASSFPGLAGVNNEQFF.

The CDR3 region has the DNA TGTGCCAGCAGCTTAGTGAGAGGGAAGAATGAGCAGTTCTTC. Its protein product is CASSLVRGKNEQFF. The rearrangement uses TRBV7-9 and TRBJ2-1, with D possibly being TRBD2 (5 bases). CDR3 length: 14 residues. Germline assignment: CDR1 SEHNR and CDR2 FQNEAQ (reference sequence). V was clipped by 1 base and J by 7 bases, with 11 bases between them.